The TCR beta chain described here comes from a study of early T cells in non-severe SARS-CoV-2 infection (dated by TCRdb to the early 2020s). Regarding the complete study: TCR sequencing used bulk RNA from unsorted whole blood, so alpha and beta chains could not be paired. Beyond this particular receptor, the publication reports: Matching against VDJdb was skewed toward anti-spike CD8 responses, likely underestimated virus-specific expansions, and missed private and CD4 specificities.

The library relied on 5' RACE. The reads were generated on a NextSeq 500. Unique molecular identifiers were attached to individual cDNA molecules in the TCR library protocol so that sequencing error and PCR bias could be corrected. Sequencing covered both TCR alpha and beta chains, and within each sample the abundances of alpha and beta sequences were tightly co-correlated. Under the source paper's analysis protocol: V gene, J gene and CDR3 annotation of TCR sequences was performed with Decombinator V4. TCRs were defined as expanded if a significant change between any two time points was detected under a Poisson model with p below 0.0001. TCR abundances were normalised to the total number of TCRs sequenced per sample and were expressed as counts per million. MAIT TCRs were defined by TRAV1-2 paired with TRAJ12, TRAJ20 or TRAJ33, and iNKT TCRs by TRAV10 paired with TRAJ18. VDJdb, accessed 1 November 2021, was searched for CMV, EBV and SARS-CoV-2 annotated TCRs, excluding TCRs annotated for multiple antigens. TCRdb reanalyzed the raw reads on its own, using fastp at Q25 for trimming and MiXCR for clone calling, and kept in-frame beta chains. Rows are combined by CDR3 protein, so each entry shows the most common genes and DNA. TCRdb's processing, not the authors', yielded these V and J calls. Counted in this sample were about 34,000 distinct CDR3 sequences; roughly 6% of them appeared once. Around 7% of the sample goes to the ten largest clones.

This clonotype was detected many times. The specificity of this receptor is unknown. There are no base qualities to consult, and no much larger clone falls within one base. Set within a cohort of healthcare workers in London, UK, this nested case-control study involved weekly PCR testing of nasopharyngeal swabs along with blood sampling. Healthcare workers were recruited during the week of the UK lockdown, between 23 and 31 March 2020, and followed weekly for up to 16 weeks. Via the germline V gene, CDR1 is KGHDR and CDR2 SFDVKD. The CDR3 has 13 amino acids, counting the end cysteine and phenylalanine. The only DNA kept is the CDR3, 39 bases in frame from the first base. V lost 0 bases and J lost 6 bases; the stretch between them is 7 bases long.

The chain is made from TRBV24-1 and TRBJ2-5; confidence is insufficient to name the D gene. The receptor was derived from an adult who was a healthcare worker with PCR-confirmed SARS-CoV-2 infection or an uninfected control (not recorded which). Sequencing input: whole blood. The CDR3 loop reads CATSDLTAKTQYF. The nucleotides read TGTGCCACCAGTGATTTGACAGCAAAGACCCAGTACTTC.